The T cell receptor beta chain under discussion was sequenced for a study of CD8+ T cells in alopecia areata. Study findings and constraints: Elevated clonality characterized lesional scalp relative to normal scalp, particularly in alopecia totalis/universalis.

CD4+ and CD8+ T cells were sorted from PBMCs. cDNA reverse transcribed from extracted RNA served as the sequencing template. Here immunoSEQ multiplex PCR was the method, and the copy in TCRdb shows in-frame clones only, minus some. This sample has approximately 150,000 clones, with roughly 60% found just once. The CDR3 spans 11 residues. With 4 bases removed from V and 2 bases from J, the gap between germline ends came to 0 bases. CDR1 is SGHNT and CDR2 is YYREEE in the germline V gene (reference sequence). This clone showed up just a few times. Its antigen is not identified. The rearrangement uses TRBV5-4 and TRBJ2-2, with no clear D. This clonotype was obtained from a human donor in good health. Material: CD8+ T cells sorted from blood. The chain's CDR3 is CASSNTGELFF. The CDR3 DNA is TGTGCCAGCAGCAACACCGGGGAGCTGTTTTTT.